These T cell receptor beta chains were read from a single sample in a study of T cells in Graves' hyperthyroidism and ophthalmopathy. One entry per CDR3 protein results from TCRdb running MiXCR on the multiplex PCR reads. The sample yields around 350,000 distinct CDR3 sequences, approximately 13% seen once. Material: blood. The receptors derive from a woman aged 18-29 years with Graves' hyperthyroidism. CDR3s include the opening cysteine and the closing phenylalanine or tryptophan. The D gene is left open where the match is weak. Expanded clones get a size class; other rows say once, few or many, or leave the size out.

>many|TRBV7-2|TRBJ2-7|TRBD2
TGTGCCAGCATTCCAAGAGCGGGAGGGCCGCAATACTTC
CASIPRAGGPQYF
>many|TRBV20-1|TRBJ2-3|TRBD2
TGCAGTGCTAGATGGCACGGGGGGACAGATACGCAGTATTTT
CSARWHGGTDTQYF
>few|TRBV19|TRBJ1-3|-
TGTGCCAGTAGTCCCGGGGGCACCTCTGGAAACACCATATATTTT
CASSPGGTSGNTIYF
>few|TRBV5-6|TRBJ2-7|TRBD1
TGTGCCAGCAGCTCCAGGCCAGGGGGAACCTACGAGCAGTACTTC
CASSSRPGGTYEQYF
>many|TRBV7-2|TRBJ2-2|-
TGTGCCAGCAGCTCCCTCGGGGGACACACCGGGGAGCTGTTTTTT
CASSSLGGHTGELFF
>many|TRBV5-1|TRBJ2-1|-
TGCGCCAGCAGCTTAGTGACCACGAACAATGAGCAGTTCTTC
CASSLVTTNNEQFF
>-|TRBV10-3|TRBJ2-6|TRBD1
TGTGCCATCAGCTTGGGACAGGGAAGCTCTGGGGCCAACGTCCTGACTTTC
CAISLGQGSSGANVLTF
>many|TRBV2|TRBJ1-1|-
TGTGCCAGCAAGAGGGGGGCGAGAACTGAAGCTTTCTTT
CASKRGARTEAFF
>-|TRBV24-1|TRBJ2-7|-
TGTGCCACCAGTGACCTAGCGAACGAGCAGTACTTC
CATSDLANEQYF
>many|TRBV13|TRBJ2-2|-
TGTGCCAGCAGCTCGCAGCTAACCGGGGAGCTGTTTTTT
CASSSQLTGELFF
>many|TRBV15|TRBJ2-2|-
TGTGCCACCAGCAGAGAGAAGGTCACGAACACCGGGGAGCTGTTTTTT
CATSREKVTNTGELFF
>many|TRBV6-4|TRBJ2-7|-
TGTGCCAGCAGTGTAGAGGCCAGTTCCTACGAGCAGTACTTC
CASSVEASSYEQYF
>many|TRBV7-9|TRBJ1-2|-
TGTGCCAGCAGCTCCCGCGCCATCACCTATGGCTACACCTTC
CASSSRAITYGYTF
>once|TRBV2|TRBJ2-3|TRBD2
TGTGCCAGCAGGGGACTAGCGGGAAGGGCAGATACGCAGTATTTT
CASRGLAGRADTQYF
>many|TRBV12-3/TRBV12-4|TRBJ2-4|-
TGTGCCAGCAGTTTAAGAGGGGCCAAAAACATTCAGTACTTC
CASSLRGAKNIQYF
>many|TRBV27|TRBJ2-1|-
TGTGCCACATGGGGGGTGTGGTACAATGAGCAGTTCTTC
CATWGVWYNEQFF
>many|TRBV2|TRBJ2-2|-
TGTGCCAGCAGTGAAGCGGGGCAGCTGTTTTTT
CASSEAGQLFF
>many|TRBV2|TRBJ1-6|TRBD1
TGTGCCAGCAGGGCAGGGGGTTCACCCCTCCACTTT
CASRAGGSPLHF
>few|TRBV14|TRBJ1-1|-
TGTGCCAGCAGCCCCCAGCCTGGGGGGGTACGGGTGAACACTGAAGCTTTCTTT
CASSPQPGGVRVNTEAFF
>many|TRBV7-2|TRBJ2-7|-
TGTGCCAGCAGCCTAGTGGGTATTGGGGCTTACGAGCAGTACTTC
CASSLVGIGAYEQYF
>many|TRBV18|TRBJ1-1|TRBD1
TGTGCCAGCTCCATCAACAGGGGGCGGTACACTGAAGCTTTCTTT
CASSINRGRYTEAFF
>many|TRBV15|TRBJ2-5|TRBD1
TGTGCCACCAGCAATCGACAGGGAGAGACCCAGTACTTC
CATSNRQGETQYF
>many|TRBV10-3|TRBJ2-7|-
TGTGCCATCAGTGAAAGGGACGCCCGCGAGCAGTACTTC
CAISERDAREQYF
>-|TRBV20-1|TRBJ2-3|TRBD2
TGCAGTGCTAGTTTTGCCCAGCGGGAAACGCAGTATTTT
CSASFAQRETQYF
>-|TRBV28|TRBJ2-5|TRBD2
TGTGCCAGCTCACTTCAGAGCCCCCGTAGCGGGCACTCGCAAGAGACCCAGTACTTC
CASSLQSPRSGHSQETQYF
>few|TRBV7-2|TRBJ2-6|TRBD1
TGTGCCAGCAGCAAGGGACAGGGGATCGCTGGGGCCAACGTCCTGACTTTC
CASSKGQGIAGANVLTF
>many|TRBV2|TRBJ2-1|TRBD2
TGTGCCAGCAGTGAAATACGGGGGGATTACAATGAGCAGTTCTTC
CASSEIRGDYNEQFF
>many|TRBV29-1|TRBJ2-7|-
TGCAGCGTTGAAGATAGCGGCGGGAAGAGCTCCTACGAGCAGTACTTC
CSVEDSGGKSSYEQYF
>many|TRBV6-1|TRBJ1-1|-
TGTGCCAGCAGTCCGGGGGGGGAGAACACTGAAGCTTTCTTT
CASSPGGENTEAFF
>many|TRBV3-1|TRBJ1-4|-
TGTGCCAGCAGCCAAGATCGGTACAGGCCCTGGGGAAAACTGTTTTTT
CASSQDRYRPWGKLFF
>many|TRBV6-2/TRBV6-3|TRBJ1-1|-
TGTGCCAGCAGTTATAGCGAAGGGGGAATAGGATGGCTCAACACTGAAGCTTTCTTT
CASSYSEGGIGWLNTEAFF
>many|TRBV7-9|TRBJ2-7|-
TGTGCCAGCACCTACGGCGGGTCGGCCGTCTACGAGCAGTACTTC
CASTYGGSAVYEQYF
>few|TRBV7-9|TRBJ2-3|-
TGTGCCAGCAGCCCTAACGGTCTAGATGGGGATACGCAGTATTTT
CASSPNGLDGDTQYF
>few|TRBV15|TRBJ2-1|-
TGTGCCACCAGCAGAGGGGGGGACGTGGACAATGAGCAGTTCTTC
CATSRGGDVDNEQFF
>-|TRBV2|TRBJ1-2|-
TGTGCCAGCAGTGAACAGGGAGATAACTATGGCTACACCTTC
CASSEQGDNYGYTF
>many|TRBV24-1|TRBJ1-1|-
TGTGCCACCAGGGCCCCGGGGGGGACTGAAGCTTTCTTT
CATRAPGGTEAFF
>-|TRBV20-1|TRBJ2-5|-
TGCAGTGCTAGAGATAAAGGGGGAGAGACCCAGTACTTC
CSARDKGGETQYF
>few|TRBV15|TRBJ2-3|TRBD2
TGTGCCACCAGCAGGCCCGCTAGCGGGGGGGCGGCGCAGTATTTT
CATSRPASGGAAQYF
>many|TRBV20-1|TRBJ1-2|TRBD1
TGCAGTGCTAGAGATCAGAGAGGGGGCCATGGCTACACCTTC
CSARDQRGGHGYTF
>-|TRBV28|TRBJ2-5|TRBD2
TGTGCCAGCAGTCGGGAGGTTGGAGAGACCCAGTACTTC
CASSREVGETQYF
>many|TRBV11-2|TRBJ2-2|-
TGTGCCAGCAGCTTAGATTATCAGGGGGAGCTGTTTTTT
CASSLDYQGELFF
>few|TRBV24-1|TRBJ2-6|-
TGTGCCACCAGTGACAAGACAGCCACTGGGTACTCTGGGGCCAACGTCCTGACTTTC
CATSDKTATGYSGANVLTF
>many|TRBV28|TRBJ2-7|TRBD2
TGTGCCAGCACCACCGGGACTAGCGGGAGCAACGAGCAGTACTTC
CASTTGTSGSNEQYF
>many|TRBV6-6|TRBJ1-6|-
TGTGCCAGCAGTTATTTATCTCTTGGGCAGGGCGGTAATTCACCCCTCCACTTT
CASSYLSLGQGGNSPLHF
>few|TRBV12-3/TRBV12-4|TRBJ1-5|-
TGTGCCAGCAGTTTAGGACTGGATGGGGCCCAGCATTTT
CASSLGLDGAQHF
>many|TRBV5-1|TRBJ2-1|-
TGCGCCAGCAGCTTGGCGGTCGGCAATGAGCAGTTCTTC
CASSLAVGNEQFF
>many|TRBV9|TRBJ2-7|-
TGTGCCAGCAGCGTAGGGGGGACACAGGTTTACGAGCAGTACTTC
CASSVGGTQVYEQYF
>many|TRBV7-2|TRBJ1-2|-
TGTGCCAGCAGCTTAATGGTCACTGGGGGGCGCCATGGCTACACCTTC
CASSLMVTGGRHGYTF
>-|TRBV12-3/TRBV12-4|TRBJ1-2|-
TGTGCCAGCAGCATAACCGGACAAGTCCTCGCGGGCTACACCTTC
CASSITGQVLAGYTF